The next 23 T cell receptor beta chains were all read from a single sample in a study of CXCR3-negative and CXCR3-positive naive CD8 T cells. TRB cDNA libraries were made by UMI-labeled 5' RACE. TCRdb reprocessed the 5' RACE reads; each CDR3 protein has one entry and no DNA is given. This sample contains 100,000 to 150,000 distinct CDR3 sequences. Sample: naive CXCR3- CD8+ T cells from blood. Subset here: CD45RO-CCR7+CD27+CD95- naive CD8+ T cells lacking CXCR3 (TNR3-). The receptors stem from a human donor in good health. Some clones in this sample may be carry-over from other donors' samples.

The rearrangement uses TRBV12-3 or TRBV12-4 and TRBJ2-7; absent DNA, TCRdb's TRBD1 call cannot be checked. The CDR3 extends over 12 amino acids. The CDR3 is CASTTGGNEQYF.

CDR3 residues: CASSKTLRGSSYEQYF. The rearrangement uses TRBV7-2 and TRBJ2-7; TCRdb indicates TRBD1, and absent DNA this call remains unverified. Germline V CDR1 and CDR2: SGHTA, FQGNSA. This CDR3 region has 16 residues.

The gene calls are TRBV21-1 and TRBJ2-1; TCRdb calls TRBD2, which cannot be checked without DNA. TRBV21-1 is a listed pseudogene. This CDR3 has 14 residues. The CDR3 here is CASSRRLAGGEQFF.

CDR3: CASSYLGATYEQYF. The V gene is TRBV6-2 or TRBV6-3, the J gene TRBJ2-7; TCRdb indicates TRBD1, and absent DNA this call remains unverified. From germline, CDR1 is MNHEY and CDR2 SVGEGT. There are 14 residues in the CDR3.

The rearrangement links TRBV4-1 to TRBJ1-4; TCRdb calls TRBD1, which cannot be checked without DNA. Germline V gene sequence: CDR1 MGHRA, CDR2 YSYEKL. This CDR3 comprises 15 residues. CDR3 sequence reads: CASSQGQGVDEKLFF.

The V and J genes are TRBV3-1 and TRBJ2-1; TCRdb picks TRBD1, but there is no DNA to check that call. CDR3 length: 15 residues. Germline CDR1 reads LGHDT; CDR2 reads YNNKEL (reference sequence). CDR3 protein: CASSQEAPIYNEQFF.

This rearrangement joins TRBV27 to TRBJ2-7; as DNA is missing, the TRBD1 call by TCRdb cannot be tested. This CDR3 is built from 13 residues. Germline values: CDR1 MNHEY, CDR2 SMNVEV (reference sequence). CDR3 residues: CASSSPIGYEQYF.

The chain carries TRBV18 and TRBJ2-1. Germline CDR1 KGHSH, CDR2 LQKENI. CDR3 length: 15 amino acids. This chain's CDR3 is CASSPTAPSYNEQFF.

The V and J genes are TRBV12-2 and TRBJ2-7; lacking DNA, the TRBD2 call made by TCRdb goes unchecked. TRBV12-2 is termed a pseudogene. This CDR3 has 14 amino acids. CDR3 sequence reads: CASRLGLAGYEQYF.

The rearrangement links TRBV29-1 to TRBJ2-7; TCRdb returns TRBD1, unconfirmable since there is no DNA. The CDR3 length is 15 residues. In germline, CDR1 is SQVTM, CDR2 ANQGSEA. This chain's CDR3 is CSVEDEGPLGYEQYF.

V usage is TRBV7-8 and J usage is TRBJ2-3; TCRdb's D call, TRBD1, is unchecked because there is no DNA. The CDR3 has 17 residues. Germline V CDR1 and CDR2: SGHVS, FQNEAQ. The CDR3 sequence is CASSLARAGRSTDTQYF.

The chain is built from TRBV7-8 and TRBJ2-4. The CDR3 sequence is 17 residues long. Germline lookup yields CDR1 SGHVS and CDR2 FQNEAQ. CDR3 amino acids: CASSLALTAGSKNIQYF. The complete variable domain, with remaining parts taken from reference TRBV7-8 and TRBJ2-4, reads GAGVSQSPRYKVAKRGQDVALRCDPISGHVSLFWYQQALGQGPEFLTYFQNEAQLDKSGLPSDRFFAERPEGSVSTLKIQRTQQEDSAVYLCASSLALTAGSKNIQYFGAGTRLSVL.

The V gene is TRBV29-1, the J gene TRBJ2-7; TCRdb's assignment of TRBD2 cannot be checked, as there is no DNA. Germline V gene data show CDR1 as SQVTM and CDR2 as ANQGSEA. This CDR3 contains 13 residues. The CDR3 protein is CSVEDQGSRQQYF.

V gene TRBV12-5 combines with J gene TRBJ1-1; the D gene TCRdb calls, TRBD1, cannot be checked with no DNA. The CDR3 is 16 amino acids. Looked up from germline, CDR1 is LGHNT and CDR2 is FRNRAP. The chain's CDR3 is CASGAAGTGDTLEAFF.

The chain couples TRBV5-6 to TRBJ2-7; the TCRdb call, TRBD2, lacks DNA for checking. The CDR3 runs 15 residues. In germline, CDR1 is SGHDT, CDR2 YYEEEE. CDR3 protein: CASSLGGGLAYEQYF.

The chain carries TRBV12-3 or TRBV12-4 and TRBJ1-1; no DNA is available, so the TRBD1 call from TCRdb remains unchecked. The CDR3 runs 15 residues. The CDR3 reads CASSFAQGGRTEAFF.

The CDR3 region is CSASPSGSPNEQFF. J is TRBJ2-1 and V is TRBV20-1; TCRdb lists TRBD2, though no DNA is available to test this call. The CDR3 length is 14 residues. Germline loops: CDR1 DFQATT, CDR2 SNEGSKA (reference sequence).

This chain connects TRBV4-2 to TRBJ1-1; the D call of TRBD1 rests on TCRdb alone, since no DNA is present to check it. The CDR3 is 15 amino acids. The germline gives CDR1 LGHNA, CDR2 YNFKEQ. The CDR3: CASSQRGVGGTEAFF.

This chain joins TRBV6-5 and TRBJ2-3; TCRdb names TRBD1, which stays unverified in the absence of DNA. The CDR3 has 17 residues. CDR1 MNHEY and CDR2 SVGAGI come from the germline V gene. The CDR3 loop is CASSYSPGGGSTDTQYF.

The V call is TRBV7-9, the J call TRBJ2-1; TCRdb returns TRBD1, unconfirmable since there is no DNA. This CDR3 has 15 residues. Germline assignment: CDR1 SEHNR and CDR2 FQNEAQ (reference sequence). This chain's CDR3 is CASSLVLDRGNEQFF.

CDR3 region: CSARATALAGVEDTQYF. This chain uses TRBV20-1 with TRBJ2-3; the D call of TRBD2 rests on TCRdb alone, since no DNA is present to check it. The CDR3 is 17 residues long. CDR1 and CDR2 (germline): DFQATT, SNEGSKA (reference sequence).

V and J are TRBV6-4 and TRBJ2-3; TCRdb's assignment of TRBD2 cannot be checked, as there is no DNA. Germline CDR1 reads MRHNA; CDR2 reads SNTAGT. The CDR3 spans 16 residues. Here the CDR3 reads CASSEAGTSSADTQYF.

The chain recombines TRBV28 with TRBJ2-3; TCRdb indicates TRBD1, and absent DNA this call remains unverified. The CDR3 is 16 amino acids. The germline V gene encodes CDR1 MDHEN and CDR2 SYDVKM. CDR3 protein: CASSLGGTGRTDTQYF.